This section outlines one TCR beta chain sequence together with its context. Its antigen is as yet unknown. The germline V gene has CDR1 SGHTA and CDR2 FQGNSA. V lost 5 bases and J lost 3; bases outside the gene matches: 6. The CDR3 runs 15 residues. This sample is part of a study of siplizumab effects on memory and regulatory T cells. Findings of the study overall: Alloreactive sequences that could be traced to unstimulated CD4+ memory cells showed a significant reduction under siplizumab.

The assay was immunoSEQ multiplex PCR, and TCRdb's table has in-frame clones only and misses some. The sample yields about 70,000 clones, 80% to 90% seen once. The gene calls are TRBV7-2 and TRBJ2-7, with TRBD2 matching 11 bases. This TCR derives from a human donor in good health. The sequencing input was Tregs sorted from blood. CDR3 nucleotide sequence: TGTGCCAGCAGCCGCCGCGGGACTAGCGGCTACGAGCAGTACTTC. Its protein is CASSRRGTSGYEQYF.